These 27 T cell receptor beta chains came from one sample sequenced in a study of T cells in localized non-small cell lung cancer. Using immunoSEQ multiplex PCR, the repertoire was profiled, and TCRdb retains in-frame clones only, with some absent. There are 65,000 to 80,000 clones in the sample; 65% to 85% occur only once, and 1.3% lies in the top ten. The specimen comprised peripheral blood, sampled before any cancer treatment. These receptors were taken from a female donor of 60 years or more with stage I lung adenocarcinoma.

The CDR3 coding sequence is TGTGCCAGCAGCTTGTGGGGTGACACCGGGGAGCTGTTTTTT. Protein sequence: CASSLWGDTGELFF. The genes are TRBV5-4 and TRBJ2-2; D is unclear. The V end lost 1 base, the J end lost 3 bases, and 7 bases lay between the germline ends. This CDR3 is 14 amino acids long. Germline V gives CDR1 SGHNT, CDR2 YYREEE (reference sequence).

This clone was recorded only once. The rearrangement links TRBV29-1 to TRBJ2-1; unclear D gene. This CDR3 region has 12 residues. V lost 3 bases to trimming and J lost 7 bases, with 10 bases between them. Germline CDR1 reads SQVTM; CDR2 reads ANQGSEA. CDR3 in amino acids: CSVDYWWNEQFF. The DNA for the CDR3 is TGCAGCGTTGATTATTGGTGGAATGAGCAGTTCTTC.

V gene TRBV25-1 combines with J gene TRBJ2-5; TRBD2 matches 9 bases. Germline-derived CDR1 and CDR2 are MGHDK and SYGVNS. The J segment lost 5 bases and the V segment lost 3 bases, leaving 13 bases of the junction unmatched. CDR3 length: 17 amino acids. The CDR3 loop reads CASSDGRGGLVGETQYF. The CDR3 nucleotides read TGTGCCAGCAGTGATGGGCGGGGGGGCCTGGTCGGGGAGACCCAGTACTTC.

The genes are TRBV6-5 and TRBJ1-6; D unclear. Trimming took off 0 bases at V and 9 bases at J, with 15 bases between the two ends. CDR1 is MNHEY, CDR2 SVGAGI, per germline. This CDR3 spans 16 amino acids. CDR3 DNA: TGTGCCAGCAGTTACTCATTCGGGGAATCCGTTTCACCCCTCCACTTT. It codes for CASSYSFGESVSPLHF.

For the CDR3, the DNA is TGTGCCAGCAGTTTATCGGGCGGAACTAATGAAAAACTGTTTTTT. This codes for CASSLSGGTNEKLFF. The rearrangement uses TRBV28 and TRBJ1-4; D ambiguous. V was shortened by 1 base and J by 1 base, with 7 bases between the two germline ends. The CDR3 contains 15 residues. Germline V gene sequence: CDR1 MDHEN, CDR2 SYDVKM.

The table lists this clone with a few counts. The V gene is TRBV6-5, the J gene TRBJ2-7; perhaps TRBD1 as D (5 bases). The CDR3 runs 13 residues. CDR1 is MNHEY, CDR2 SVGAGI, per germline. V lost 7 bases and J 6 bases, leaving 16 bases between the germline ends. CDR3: CASTRGAGSEQYF. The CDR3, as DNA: TGTGCCAGCACCCGTGGTGCAGGGTCCGAGCAGTACTTC.

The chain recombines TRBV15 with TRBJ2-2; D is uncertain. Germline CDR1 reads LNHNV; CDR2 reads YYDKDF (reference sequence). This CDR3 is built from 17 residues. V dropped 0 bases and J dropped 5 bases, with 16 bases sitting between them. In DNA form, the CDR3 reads TGTGCCACCAGCAGAGATCCGGCATATCTTCTGACCGGGGAGCTGTTTTTT. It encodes CATSRDPAYLLTGELFF. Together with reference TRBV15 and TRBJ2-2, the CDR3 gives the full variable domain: DAMVIQNPRYQVTQFGKPVTLSCSQTLNHNVMYWYQQKSSQAPKLLFHYYDKDFNNEADTPDNFQSRRPNTSFCFLDIRSPGLGDTAMYLCATSRDPAYLLTGELFFGEGSRLTVL.

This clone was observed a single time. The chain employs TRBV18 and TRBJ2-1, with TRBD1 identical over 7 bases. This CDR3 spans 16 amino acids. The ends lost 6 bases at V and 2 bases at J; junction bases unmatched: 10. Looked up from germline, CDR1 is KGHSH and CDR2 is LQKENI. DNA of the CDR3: TGTGCCAGCTCCCGAACGGGACAGCCGGCCTACAATGAGCAGTTCTTC. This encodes CASSRTGQPAYNEQFF.

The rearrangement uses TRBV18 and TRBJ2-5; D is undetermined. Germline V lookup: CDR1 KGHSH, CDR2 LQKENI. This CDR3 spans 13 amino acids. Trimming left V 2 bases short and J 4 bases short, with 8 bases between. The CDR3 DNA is TGTGCCAGCTCACCAAGAGAGGCAGAGACCCAGTACTTC. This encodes CASSPREAETQYF.

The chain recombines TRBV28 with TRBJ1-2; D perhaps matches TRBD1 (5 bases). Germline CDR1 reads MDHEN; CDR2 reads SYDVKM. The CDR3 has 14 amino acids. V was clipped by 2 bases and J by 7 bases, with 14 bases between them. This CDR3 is CASSLPGRRGGYTF. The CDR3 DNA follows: TGTGCCAGCAGTTTACCGGGACGGCGAGGTGGCTACACCTTC.

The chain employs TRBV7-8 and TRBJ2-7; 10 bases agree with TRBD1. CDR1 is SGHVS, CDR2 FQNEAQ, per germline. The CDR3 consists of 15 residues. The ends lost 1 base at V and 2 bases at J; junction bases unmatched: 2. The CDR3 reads CASSLGGQGAYEQYF. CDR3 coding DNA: TGTGCCAGCAGCTTAGGTGGACAGGGGGCCTACGAGCAGTACTTC.

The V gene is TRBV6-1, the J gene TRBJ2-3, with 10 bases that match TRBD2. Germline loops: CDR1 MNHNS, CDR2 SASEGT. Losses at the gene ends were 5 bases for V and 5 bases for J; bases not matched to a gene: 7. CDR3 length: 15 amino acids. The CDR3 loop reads CASSLTSGPQDTQYF. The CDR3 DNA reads TGTGCCAGCAGTTTGACTAGCGGGCCACAAGATACGCAGTATTTT.

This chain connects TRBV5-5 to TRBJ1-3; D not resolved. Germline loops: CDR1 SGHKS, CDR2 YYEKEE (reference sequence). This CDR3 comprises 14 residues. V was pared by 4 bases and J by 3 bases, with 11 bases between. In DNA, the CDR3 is TGTGCCAGCAGCCCGACCTTGAATGGAAACACCATATATTTT. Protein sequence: CASSPTLNGNTIYF.

DNA for the CDR3: TGTGCCAGCTCCCTTAGCGGGGGTTACAATGAGCAGTTCTTC. Protein sequence: CASSLSGGYNEQFF. V gene TRBV9 combines with J gene TRBJ2-1; 9 nucleotides line up with TRBD2. V was pared by 7 bases and J by 4 bases, with 6 bases of the junction left unmatched. Germline lookup yields CDR1 SGDLS and CDR2 YYNGEE. This CDR3 has 14 amino acids.

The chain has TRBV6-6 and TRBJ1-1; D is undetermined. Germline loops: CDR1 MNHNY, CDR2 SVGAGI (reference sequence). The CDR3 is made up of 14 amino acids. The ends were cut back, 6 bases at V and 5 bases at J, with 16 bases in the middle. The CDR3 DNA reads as TGTGCCAGCAGCCCCCCAGCCCCGGGAACTGAAGCTTTCTTT. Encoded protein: CASSPPAPGTEAFF.

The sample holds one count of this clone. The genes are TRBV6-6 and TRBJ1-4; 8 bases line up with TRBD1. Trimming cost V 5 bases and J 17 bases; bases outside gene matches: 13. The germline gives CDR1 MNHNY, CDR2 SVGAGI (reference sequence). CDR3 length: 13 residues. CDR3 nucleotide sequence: TGTGCCAGCAGTACAACTAGACAGGGGCTGGGCTTTTTT. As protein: CASSTTRQGLGFF.

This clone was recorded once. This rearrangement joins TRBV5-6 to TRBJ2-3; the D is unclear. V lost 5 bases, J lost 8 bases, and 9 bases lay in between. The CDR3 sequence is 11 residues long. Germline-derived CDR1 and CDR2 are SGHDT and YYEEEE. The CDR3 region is CASSRIGTQYF. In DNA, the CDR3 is TGTGCCAGCAGTCGTATTGGTACGCAGTATTTT. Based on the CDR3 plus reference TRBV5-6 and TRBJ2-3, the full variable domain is DAGVTQSPTHLIKTRGQQVTLRCSPKSGHDTVSWYQQALGQGPQFIFQYYEEEERQRGNFPDRFSGHQFPNYSSELNVNALLLGDSALYLCASSRIGTQYFGPGTRLTVL.

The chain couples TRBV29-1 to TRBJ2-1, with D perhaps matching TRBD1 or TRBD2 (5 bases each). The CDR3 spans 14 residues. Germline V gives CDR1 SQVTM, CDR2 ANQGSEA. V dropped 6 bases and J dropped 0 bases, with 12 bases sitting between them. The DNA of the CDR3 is TGCAGCGTCTGGGGGATAGACTCCTACAATGAGCAGTTCTTC. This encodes CSVWGIDSYNEQFF.

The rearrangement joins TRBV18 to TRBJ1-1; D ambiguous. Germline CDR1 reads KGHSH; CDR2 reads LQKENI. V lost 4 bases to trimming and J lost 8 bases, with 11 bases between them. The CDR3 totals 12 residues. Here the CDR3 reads CASSLDVGEAFF. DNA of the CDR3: TGTGCCAGCTCACTCGACGTGGGGGAAGCTTTCTTT.

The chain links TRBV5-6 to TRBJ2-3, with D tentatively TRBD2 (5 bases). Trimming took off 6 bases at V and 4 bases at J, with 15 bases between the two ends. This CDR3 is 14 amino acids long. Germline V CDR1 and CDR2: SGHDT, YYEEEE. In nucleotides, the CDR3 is TGTGCCAGCACCTCATCCTTGGAGGCAGATACGCAGTATTTT. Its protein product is CASTSSLEADTQYF.

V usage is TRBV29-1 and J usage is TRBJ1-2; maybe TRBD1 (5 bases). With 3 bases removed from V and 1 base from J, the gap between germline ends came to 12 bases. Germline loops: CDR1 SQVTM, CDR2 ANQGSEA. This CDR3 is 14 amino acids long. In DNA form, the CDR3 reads TGCAGCGTTGAGCTAGAGGGGATTAACTATGGCTACACCTTC. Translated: CSVELEGINYGYTF.

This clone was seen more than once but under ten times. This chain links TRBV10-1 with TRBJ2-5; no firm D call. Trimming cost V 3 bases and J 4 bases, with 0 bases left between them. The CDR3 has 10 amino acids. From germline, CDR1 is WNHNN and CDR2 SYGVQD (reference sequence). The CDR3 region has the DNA TGCGCCAGCAGTGAAGAGACCCAGTACTTC. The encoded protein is CASSEETQYF.

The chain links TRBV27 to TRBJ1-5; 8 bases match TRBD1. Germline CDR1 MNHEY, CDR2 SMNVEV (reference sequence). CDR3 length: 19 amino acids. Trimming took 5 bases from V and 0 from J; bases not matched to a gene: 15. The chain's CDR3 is CASSPGQGAPPYSNQPQHF. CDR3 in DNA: TGTGCCAGCAGTCCTGGACAGGGTGCACCCCCTTATAGCAATCAGCCCCAGCATTTT.

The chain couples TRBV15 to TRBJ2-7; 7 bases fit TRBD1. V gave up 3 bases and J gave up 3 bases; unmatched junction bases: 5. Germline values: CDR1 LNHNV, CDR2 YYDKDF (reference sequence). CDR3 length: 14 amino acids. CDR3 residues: CATSRHRGDYEQYF. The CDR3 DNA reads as TGTGCCACCAGCAGGCACAGGGGAGACTACGAGCAGTACTTC.

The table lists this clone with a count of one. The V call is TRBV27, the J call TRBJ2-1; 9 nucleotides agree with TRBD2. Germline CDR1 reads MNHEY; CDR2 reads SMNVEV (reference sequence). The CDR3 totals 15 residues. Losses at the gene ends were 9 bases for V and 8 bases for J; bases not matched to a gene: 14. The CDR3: CARTSGGGAWDEQFF. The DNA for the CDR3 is TGTGCCAGGACTTCTGGCGGGGGGGCTTGGGATGAGCAGTTCTTC.

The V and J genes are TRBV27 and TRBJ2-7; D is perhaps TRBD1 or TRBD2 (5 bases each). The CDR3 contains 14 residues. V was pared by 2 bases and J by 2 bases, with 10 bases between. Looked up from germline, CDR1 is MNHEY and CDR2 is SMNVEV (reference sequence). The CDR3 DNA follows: TGTGCCAGCAGTTTAAGAGGGGCCGCCTACGAGCAGTACTTC. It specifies CASSLRGAAYEQYF.

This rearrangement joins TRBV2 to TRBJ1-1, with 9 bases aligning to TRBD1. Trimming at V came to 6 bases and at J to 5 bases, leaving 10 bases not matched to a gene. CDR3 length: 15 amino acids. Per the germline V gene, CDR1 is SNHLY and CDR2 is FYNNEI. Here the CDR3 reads CASRGERTGATEAFF. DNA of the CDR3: TGTGCCAGCAGGGGGGAGCGGACAGGGGCTACTGAAGCTTTCTTT.